This T cell receptor beta chain derives from a study of tumor-infiltrating lymphocytes in primary liver carcinoma. Both RNA and DNA were isolated together from about 20-30 mg of bulk tissue that had not been sorted. The authors made TCR beta cDNA from 400 to 550 ng total RNA with a constant-region primer. Modified slightly, ARM-PCR produced TCR beta libraries over three nested multiplex PCR rounds. The first two PCR rounds used TRBV1-TRBV30 primers with a Cbeta primer, approximately 9 cycles each. TCRdb re-derived calls from the multiplex PCR reads in MiXCR, one entry per CDR3 protein. The sample holds approximately 110,000 distinct CDR3 sequences; about four fifths are singletons and the top ten take 15% to 25%. The CDR3 sequence is 16 residues long. Germline loops: CDR1 SGHDN, CDR2 FVKESK. For this clonotype: A read error may produce the germline difference seen at one junction end.

The receptor's source is a man aged 35-49 years with primary liver carcinoma and hepatitis B virus infection. V and J are TRBV14 and TRBJ2-1; 8 nucleotides agree with TRBD2. The sequencing sample was made of liver tumor tissue from sampling region 3. Regarding subset: tumor region T3, left-lateral pole. The DNA for the CDR3 is TGTGCCGGCAGTGCCGTAGCGGGATGGCTAAACAATAAGCAGTTCTTC. It codes for CAGSAVAGWLNNKQFF.